This T cell receptor beta chain was obtained from a study of glioma-infiltrating T cells. General observations from the study: Only very few CDR3 sequences appeared in both tissue and blood. Tissue-blood divergence was below expectation in non-neoplastic patients, above in gliomas.

CDR1 and CDR2 from the germline V gene are DFQATT and SNEGSKA (reference sequence). This CDR3 comprises 16 residues. As to this clonotype: Its antigen is not identified. One junction end does not reproduce the germline sequence, and a read error may be involved.

The iRepertoire nested amplicon-rescue multiplex PCR amplified TCR alpha and beta CDR3s from RNA. Input was about 100-450 ng of tissue mRNA or PBMC total RNA. In TCRdb, the multiplex PCR reads were re-called with MiXCR into one record per CDR3 protein. Among 170,000 or so distinct CDR3 sequences listed, roughly two fifths were seen once. The V and J genes are TRBV20-1 and TRBJ2-5; a possible D gene is TRBD2 (6 bases). The clonotype was recovered from a human donor with low-grade glioma or glioblastoma, undergoing nonglioma brain surgery, or in good health (not recorded which). The sequenced sample consisted of glioma tissue, nonneoplastic brain tissue, or PBMCs (not recorded which). This CDR3 is CGACLLAGPSQETQYF. The CDR3, as DNA: TGCGGTGCTTGTCTACTAGCTGGGCCCTCCCAAGAGACCCAGTACTTC.